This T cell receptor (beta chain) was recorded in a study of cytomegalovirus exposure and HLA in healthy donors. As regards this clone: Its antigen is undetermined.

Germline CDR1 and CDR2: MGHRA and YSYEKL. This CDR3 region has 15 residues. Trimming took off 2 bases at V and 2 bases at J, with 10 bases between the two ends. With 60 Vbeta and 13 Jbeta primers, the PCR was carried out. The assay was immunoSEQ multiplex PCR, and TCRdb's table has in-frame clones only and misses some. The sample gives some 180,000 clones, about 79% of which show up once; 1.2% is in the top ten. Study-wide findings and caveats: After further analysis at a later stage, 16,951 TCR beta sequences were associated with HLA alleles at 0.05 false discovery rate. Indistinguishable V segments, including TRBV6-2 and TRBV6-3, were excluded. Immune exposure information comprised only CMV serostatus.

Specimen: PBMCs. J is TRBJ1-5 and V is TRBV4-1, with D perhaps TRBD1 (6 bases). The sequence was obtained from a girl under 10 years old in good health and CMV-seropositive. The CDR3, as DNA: TGCGCCAGCAGCCAACAGGGGTCGGGCAATCAGCCCCAGCATTTT. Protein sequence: CASSQQGSGNQPQHF.